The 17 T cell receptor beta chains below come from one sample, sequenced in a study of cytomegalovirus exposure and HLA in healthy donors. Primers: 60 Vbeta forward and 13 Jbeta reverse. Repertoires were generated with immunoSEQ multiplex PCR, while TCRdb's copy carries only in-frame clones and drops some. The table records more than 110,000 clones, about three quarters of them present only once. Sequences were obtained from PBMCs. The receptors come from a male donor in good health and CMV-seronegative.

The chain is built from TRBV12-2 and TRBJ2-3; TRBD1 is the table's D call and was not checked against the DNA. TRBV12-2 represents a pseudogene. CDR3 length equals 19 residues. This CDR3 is CASQSRAFRDREIPDTQYF. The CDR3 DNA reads TGTGCGAGTCAATCCCGGGCTTTCCGGGACAGGGAGATTCCAGATACGCAGTATTTT.

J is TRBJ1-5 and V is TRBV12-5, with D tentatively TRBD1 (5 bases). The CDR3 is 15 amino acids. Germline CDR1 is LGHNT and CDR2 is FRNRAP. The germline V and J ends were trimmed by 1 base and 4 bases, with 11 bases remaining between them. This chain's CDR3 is CASGLAWTPNQPQHF. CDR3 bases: TGTGCTAGTGGTTTGGCGTGGACACCTAATCAGCCCCAGCATTTT.

The CDR3 DNA sequence: TGCGCCAGCAGCTTGTCGGGGGGGGCAGATACGCAGTATTTT. It translates to CASSLSGGADTQYF. The chain employs TRBV5-1 and TRBJ2-3; 8 positions match TRBD2. CDR1 and CDR2 from the germline V gene are SGHRS and YFSETQ. Unmatched junction bases numbered 2, after V lost 1 base and J lost 4 bases. This CDR3 contains 14 residues.

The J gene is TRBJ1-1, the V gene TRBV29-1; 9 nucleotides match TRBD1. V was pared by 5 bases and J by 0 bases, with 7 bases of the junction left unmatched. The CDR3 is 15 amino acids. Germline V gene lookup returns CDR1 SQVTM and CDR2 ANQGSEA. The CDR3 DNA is TGCAGCGTTTCCGGGACAGGGCCCATGAACACTGAAGCTTTCTTT. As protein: CSVSGTGPMNTEAFF.

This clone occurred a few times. The CDR3 DNA reads as TGTGCCAGCAGCTTCTATGACAGTGAAGCTTTCTTT. This sequence encodes CASSFYDSEAFF. V is TRBV11-3 and J is TRBJ1-1, with a tentative D call TRBD1 (5 bases). Germline V gene data show CDR1 as SGHNT and CDR2 as YENEEA. Trimming removed 3 bases at V and 7 bases at J, with 9 bases between. The length of the CDR3 is 12 residues.

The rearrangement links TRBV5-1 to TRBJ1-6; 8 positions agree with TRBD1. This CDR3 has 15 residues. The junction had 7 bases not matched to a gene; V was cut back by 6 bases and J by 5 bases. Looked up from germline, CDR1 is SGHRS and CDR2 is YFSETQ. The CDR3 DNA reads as TGCGCCAGCACCCCCCTGACAGGGGATAATTCACCCCTCCACTTT. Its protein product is CASTPLTGDNSPLHF.

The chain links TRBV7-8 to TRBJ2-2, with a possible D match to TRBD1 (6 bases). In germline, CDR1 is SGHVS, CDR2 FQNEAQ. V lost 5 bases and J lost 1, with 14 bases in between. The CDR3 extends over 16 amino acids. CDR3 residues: CASSPPTGLNTGELFF. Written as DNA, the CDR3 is TGTGCCAGCAGCCCCCCGACAGGACTGAACACCGGGGAGCTGTTTTTT.

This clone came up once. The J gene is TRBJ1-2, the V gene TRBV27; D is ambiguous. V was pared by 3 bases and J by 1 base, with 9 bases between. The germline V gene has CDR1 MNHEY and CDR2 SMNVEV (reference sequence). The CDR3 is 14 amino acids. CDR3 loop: CASSFLDNNYGYTF. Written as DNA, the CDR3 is TGTGCCAGCAGTTTTCTCGACAATAACTATGGCTACACCTTC.

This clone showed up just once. The CDR3 sequence is CASSQGGAGNTIYF. For the CDR3, the DNA is TGCGCCAGCAGCCAAGGGGGAGCTGGAAACACCATATATTTT. The chain links TRBV4-3 to TRBJ1-3, with D unresolved. CDR1 LGHNA and CDR2 YSLEER come from the germline V gene. The CDR3 is made up of 14 amino acids. V was cut by 1 base and J by 2 bases, with 6 bases left in between.

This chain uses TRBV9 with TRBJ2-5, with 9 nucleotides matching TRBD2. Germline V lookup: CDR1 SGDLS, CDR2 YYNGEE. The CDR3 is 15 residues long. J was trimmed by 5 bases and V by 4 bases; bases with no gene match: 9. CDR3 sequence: CASSTPSGMGETQYF. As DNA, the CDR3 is TGTGCCAGCAGCACCCCTAGCGGGATGGGGGAGACCCAGTACTTC.

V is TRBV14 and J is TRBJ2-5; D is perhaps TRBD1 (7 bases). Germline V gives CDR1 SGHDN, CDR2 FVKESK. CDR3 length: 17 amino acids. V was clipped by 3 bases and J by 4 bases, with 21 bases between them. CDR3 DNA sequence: TGTGCCAGCAGCCATCTTGGAGGGGGCCCCAGGGGAGAGACCCAGTACTTC. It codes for CASSHLGGGPRGETQYF. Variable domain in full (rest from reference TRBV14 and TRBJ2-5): EAGVTQFPSHSVIEKGQTVTLRCDPISGHDNLYWYRRVMGKEIKFLLHFVKESKQDESGMPNNRFLAERTGGTYSTLKVQPAELEDSGVYFCASSHLGGGPRGETQYFGPGTRLLVL.

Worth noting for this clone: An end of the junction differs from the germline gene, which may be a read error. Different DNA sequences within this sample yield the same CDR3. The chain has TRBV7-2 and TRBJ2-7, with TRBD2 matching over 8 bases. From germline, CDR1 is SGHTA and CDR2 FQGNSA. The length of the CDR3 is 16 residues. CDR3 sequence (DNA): TGTGCCAGCAGCTTAGAGGGACTAGTCTACTTCTACGAACAGTACTTC. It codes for CASSLEGLVYFYEQYF.

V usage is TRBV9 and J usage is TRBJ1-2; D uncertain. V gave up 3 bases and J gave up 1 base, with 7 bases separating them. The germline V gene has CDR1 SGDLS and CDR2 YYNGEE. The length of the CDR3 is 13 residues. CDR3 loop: CASSDILNYGYTF. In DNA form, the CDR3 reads TGTGCCAGCAGCGATATTCTTAACTATGGCTACACCTTC.

CDR3: CASSDSAGGYNEQFF. The CDR3 nucleotides are TGTGCCAGCAGTGACTCAGCGGGGGGGTACAATGAGCAGTTCTTC. The chain links TRBV6-4 to TRBJ2-1, with 10 nucleotides matching TRBD2. The CDR3 has 15 amino acids. Germline V CDR1 and CDR2: MRHNA, SNTAGT. The junction had 0 bases not matched to a gene; V was cut back by 0 bases and J by 4 bases.

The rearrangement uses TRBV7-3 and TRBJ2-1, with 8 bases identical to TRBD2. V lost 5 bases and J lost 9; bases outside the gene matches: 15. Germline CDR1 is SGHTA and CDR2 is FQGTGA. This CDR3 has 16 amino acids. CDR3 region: CASSPQGRGVTGEQFF. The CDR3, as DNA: TGTGCCAGCAGCCCCCAGGGGCGGGGGGTAACGGGTGAGCAGTTCTTC.

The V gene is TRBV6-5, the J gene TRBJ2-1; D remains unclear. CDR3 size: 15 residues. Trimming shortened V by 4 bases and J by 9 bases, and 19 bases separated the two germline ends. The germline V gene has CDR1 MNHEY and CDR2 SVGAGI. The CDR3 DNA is TGTGCCAGCAGTTCCCCCTCTAGAGAAGCCGGTGAGCAGTTCTTC. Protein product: CASSSPSREAGEQFF.

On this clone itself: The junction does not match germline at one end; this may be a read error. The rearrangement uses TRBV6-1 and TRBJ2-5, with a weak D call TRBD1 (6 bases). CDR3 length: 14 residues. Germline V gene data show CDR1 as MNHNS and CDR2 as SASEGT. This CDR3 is CASSKAGVVETQYF. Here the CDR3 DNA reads TGTGCCAGCAGTAAAGCAGGGGTCGTTGAGACCCAGTACTTC.